This TCR beta chain is drawn from a study of identical twins. Note on this clonotype: What it binds is not known.

Whole-study results and caveats: Conclusions leaned on cross-sectional statistical analysis and did not track the same donors over time.

The germline V gene has CDR1 SGHNT and CDR2 YYREEE (reference sequence). The V gene end was trimmed by 4 bases and the J gene end by 7 bases; junction bases not matched to a gene: 5. This CDR3 is 13 amino acids long. TCRdb called the 5' RACE reads again in MiXCR, with one record for every CDR3 protein. The sample gives 500,000 to 600,000 distinct CDR3 sequences, approximately 22% of which show up once; 0.8% to 1% is in the top ten. Each donor was a healthy Caucasian. These data are also associated with another study on T cells expressing NK-cell markers. From that second work: Among CD8+ T cells from about six donors, dominant NKG2C+ clonotypes accounted for roughly 1.0-7.0%. It is unclear if expanded NKG2C-expressing clones target HCMV antigens.

The sample was CD4+ T cells sorted from blood. The chain employs TRBV5-4 and TRBJ2-7; 10 nucleotides line up with TRBD1. This TCR derives from a woman aged 18-29 years in good health. This CDR3 reads CASSTDRGREQYF. The CDR3 nucleotides read TGTGCCAGCAGCACTGACAGGGGGCGAGAGCAGTACTTC.